This is a list of T cell receptor beta chains from one sample in a study of blood T cell dynamics during melanoma immunotherapy. Here immunoSEQ multiplex PCR was the method, and the copy in TCRdb shows in-frame clones only, minus some. The sample has thousands of clones, 85% seen once. The source was blood, collected from a patient treated with checkpoint blockade. The receptor source for this set is a human donor with melanoma. Each CDR3 is given with its conserved first and last residue. A D gene is named only where the DNA matches it firmly. Not every row has a clone size; where given, it reads once, few, many or a size class.

j_gene,d_gene,len,v_gene,abundance,CDR3aa,CDR3nt
TRBJ2-1,NA,13,TRBV7-3,NA,CASSPPGKNEQFF,TGTGCCAGCAGCCCGCCAGGGAAAAATGAGCAGTTCTTC
TRBJ2-1,NA,14,TRBV5-1,NA,CASKVQGFTNEQFF,TGCGCCAGCAAGGTTCAAGGGTTTACCAATGAGCAGTTCTTC
TRBJ2-1,NA,14,TRBV19,NA,CASSREGGAYEQFF,TGTGCCAGTAGTAGGGAGGGGGGGGCCTATGAGCAGTTCTTC
TRBJ2-1,TRBD1,15,TRBV7-8,NA,CASSRTGTGYNEQFF,TGTGCCAGCAGCCGAACCGGGACAGGGTACAATGAGCAGTTCTTC
TRBJ1-2,TRBD1,15,TRBV7-2,NA,CASSVTGTAIYGYTF,TGTGCCAGCAGCGTCACCGGGACAGCAATCTATGGCTACACCTTC
TRBJ2-4,TRBD1,13,TRBV30,NA,CAWNGDRGDIQYF,TGTGCCTGGAATGGGGACAGGGGTGACATTCAGTACTTC
TRBJ2-2,TRBD2,17,TRBV5-4,NA,CASSPGLAGSNTGELFF,TGTGCCAGCAGCCCGGGACTAGCGGGGTCCAACACCGGGGAGCTGTTTTTT
TRBJ2-7,TRBD1,13,TRBV7-6,NA,CASSSDRGYEQYF,TGTGCCAGCAGCTCAGACAGGGGCTACGAGCAGTACTTC
TRBJ1-2,TRBD1,14,TRBV6-1,once,CASSVQGARNGYTF,TGTGCCAGCAGTGTCCAGGGGGCGCGTAATGGCTACACCTTC
TRBJ1-1,NA,13,TRBV18,NA,CASSPTAQAEAFF,TGTGCCAGCTCACCGACTGCCCAGGCTGAAGCTTTCTTT
TRBJ2-7,NA,13,TRBV5-5,NA,CASSSTDRNEQYF,TGTGCCAGCAGCTCAACCGATCGAAACGAGCAGTACTTC
TRBJ2-1,TRBD1,20,TRBV2,NA,CASSEGMGDRGFGRYNEQFF,TGTGCCAGCAGTGAAGGGATGGGGGACAGGGGATTCGGGCGCTACAATGAGCAGTTCTTC
TRBJ1-3,NA,15,TRBV19,NA,CASRDRTFSGNTIYF,TGTGCCAGTAGAGACAGAACTTTCTCTGGAAACACCATATATTTT
TRBJ2-3,NA,11,TRBV30,NA,CAWNTVVKQYF,TGTGCCTGGAATACGGTAGTGAAGCAGTATTTT
TRBJ1-5,TRBD1,18,TRBV30,once,CAWSVDREPLYSNQPQHF,TGTGCCTGGAGTGTAGACAGGGAGCCGCTCTATAGCAATCAGCCCCAGCATTTT
TRBJ2-3,NA,13,TRBV6-5,NA,CASSYSETDTQYF,TGTGCCAGCAGTTACTCAGAGACAGATACGCAGTATTTT
TRBJ2-1,NA,15,TRBV7-2,NA,CASRGNRDHPNEQFF,TGTGCCAGCAGGGGTAACCGGGACCACCCCAATGAGCAGTTCTTC